This T cell receptor beta chain was recovered during a study of Graves' ophthalmopathy and Graves' hyperthyroidism. The wider study: Hyperthyroidism is called stable when no ophthalmopathy develops within 18 months of follow-up. Study outcomes and limitations: Thyroid clonotypes that were expanded above 0.001 frequency mostly also appeared in blood.

RNA transcripts were the template, and TCR beta CDR3 regions were amplified from them. HTBI primers primed a first-round RT-PCR, and a second-round multiplex PCR followed. Using its own MiXCR run on the multiplex PCR reads, TCRdb lists one record per CDR3 protein. The sample yields around 1.1 million distinct CDR3 sequences, about 35% seen once. The table lists this clonotype with a few counts. Antigen unknown. The CDR3 totals 15 residues. V was clipped by 4 bases and J by 3 bases; unmatched bases: 9. Germline lookup yields CDR1 SGHNT and CDR2 YYREEE (reference sequence). The rearrangement uses TRBV5-4 and TRBJ2-5; 7 bases are shared with TRBD1. The sequence was collected from an adult man with Graves' hyperthyroidism. Input material: peripheral blood or thyroid tissue (not recorded which). The chain's CDR3 is CASSPSSGTEETQYF. In DNA form, the CDR3 reads TGTGCCAGCAGCCCTTCATCCGGGACAGAAGAGACCCAGTACTTC.